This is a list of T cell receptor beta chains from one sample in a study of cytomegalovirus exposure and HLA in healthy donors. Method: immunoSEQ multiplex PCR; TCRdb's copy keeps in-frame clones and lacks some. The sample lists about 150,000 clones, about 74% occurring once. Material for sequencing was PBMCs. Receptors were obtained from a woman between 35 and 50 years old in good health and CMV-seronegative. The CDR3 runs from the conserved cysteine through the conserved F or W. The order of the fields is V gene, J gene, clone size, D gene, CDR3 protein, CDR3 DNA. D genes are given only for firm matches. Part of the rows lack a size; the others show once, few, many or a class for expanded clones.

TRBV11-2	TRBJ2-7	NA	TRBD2	CASSLTSGSSYEQYF	TGTGCCAGCAGCTTGACTAGCGGGAGTTCCTACGAGCAGTACTTC
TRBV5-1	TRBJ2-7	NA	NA	CASNIDGQNYEQYF	TGCGCCAGCAATATTGACGGACAGAACTACGAGCAGTACTTC
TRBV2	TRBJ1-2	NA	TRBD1	CASSDFRGDHYGYTF	TGTGCCAGCAGTGATTTCAGGGGGGACCACTATGGCTACACCTTC
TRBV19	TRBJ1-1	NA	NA	CASSSQATTEAFF	TGTGCCAGTAGTTCTCAGGCGACCACTGAAGCTTTCTTT
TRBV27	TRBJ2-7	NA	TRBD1	CATGTGDYEQYF	TGTGCCACCGGGACAGGGGACTACGAGCAGTACTTC
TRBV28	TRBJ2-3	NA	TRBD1	CASSLDRGSNTQYF	TGTGCCAGCAGTTTAGACAGGGGGTCAAATACGCAGTATTTT
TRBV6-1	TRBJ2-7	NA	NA	CASSEGGGVDEQYF	TGTGCCAGCAGTGAAGGAGGGGGGGTAGACGAGCAGTACTTC
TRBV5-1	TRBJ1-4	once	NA	CASSLGKSGQRNEKLFF	TGCGCCAGCAGCTTGGGCAAATCCGGACAGCGTAATGAAAAACTGTTTTTT
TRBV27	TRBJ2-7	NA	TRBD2	CASSFRGGTYEQYF	TGTGCCAGCAGTTTCCGCGGGGGGACCTACGAGCAGTACTTC
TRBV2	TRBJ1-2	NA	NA	CASSEGTYGYTF	TGTGCCAGCAGTGAGGGCACCTATGGCTACACCTTC
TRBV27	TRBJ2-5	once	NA	CASSHYRRQETQYF	TGTGCCAGCAGTCACTACAGGAGACAAGAGACCCAGTACTTC
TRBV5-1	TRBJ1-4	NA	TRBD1	CASSSGTVSEKLFF	TGCGCCAGCAGCTCCGGGACAGTAAGCGAAAAACTGTTTTTT
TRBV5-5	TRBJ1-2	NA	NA	CASSLTVVQGGYTF	TGTGCCAGCAGCTTGACTGTGGTACAGGGTGGCTACACCTTC
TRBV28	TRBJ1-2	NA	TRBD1	CASSLYRGLRCTF	TGTGCCAGCAGTTTATACAGGGGTCTCCGCTGCACCTTC
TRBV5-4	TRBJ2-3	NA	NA	CASSSQGTDTQYF	TGTGCCAGCAGCTCCCAGGGTACAGATACGCAGTATTTT
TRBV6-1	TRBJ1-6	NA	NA	CASQGNNSPLHF	TGTGCCAGCCAGGGAAATAATTCACCCCTCCACTTT
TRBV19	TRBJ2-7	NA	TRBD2	CASRPGGGSSYEQYF	TGTGCCAGTAGACCGGGCGGGGGGAGCTCCTACGAGCAGTACTTC
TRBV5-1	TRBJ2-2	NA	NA	CASSSGVWGLGTGELFF	TGCGCCAGCAGCTCTGGGGTGTGGGGGCTCGGCACCGGGGAGCTGTTTTTT
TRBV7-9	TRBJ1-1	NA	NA	CASSRQDSNTEAFF	TGTGCCAGCAGCCGACAGGACTCCAACACTGAAGCTTTCTTT
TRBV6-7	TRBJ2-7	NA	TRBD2	CASSYSGTSGGTEQYF	TGTGCCAGCAGTTACTCTGGGACTAGCGGGGGTACCGAGCAGTACTTC
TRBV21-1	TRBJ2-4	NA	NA	CASSTRPGAAGAPAKNIQYF	TGTGCCAGCAGCACTCGCCCAGGAGCAGCGGGAGCCCCGGCCAAAAACATTCAGTACTTC
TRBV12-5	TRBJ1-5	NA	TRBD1	CASGAGQEYQPQHF	TGTGCTAGTGGTGCCGGACAGGAGTATCAGCCCCAGCATTTT
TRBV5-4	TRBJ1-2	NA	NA	CASRIDRNNYGYTF	TGTGCCAGCAGAATTGACAGAAATAACTATGGCTACACCTTC
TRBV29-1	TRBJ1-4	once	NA	CSVELMEGEKLFF	TGCAGCGTTGAGCTGATGGAGGGTGAAAAACTGTTTTTT
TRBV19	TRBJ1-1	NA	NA	CASIGSYTEAFF	TGTGCCAGTATTGGGAGTTACACTGAAGCTTTCTTT
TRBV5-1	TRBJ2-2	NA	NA	CASSRDSTGELFF	TGCGCCAGCAGCCGAGACAGTACCGGGGAGCTGTTTTTT
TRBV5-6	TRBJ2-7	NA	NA	CASRGPGSSYEQYF	TGTGCCAGCAGAGGTCCGGGATCAAGCTACGAGCAGTACTTC
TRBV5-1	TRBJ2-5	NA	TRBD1	CASSRDRGQGTQYF	TGCGCCAGCAGCCGTGACAGGGGCCAAGGGACCCAGTACTTC
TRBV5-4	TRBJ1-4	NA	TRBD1	CASSLDRGFEKLFF	TGTGCCAGCAGCTTAGACAGGGGGTTTGAAAAACTGTTTTTT
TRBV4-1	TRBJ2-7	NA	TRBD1	CASSQGTGGLEQYF	TGCGCCAGCAGCCAAGGGACAGGTGGACTCGAGCAGTACTTC
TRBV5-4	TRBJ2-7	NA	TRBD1	CASSLDRVDEQYF	TGTGCCAGTAGCCTGGACAGGGTCGACGAGCAGTACTTC